This T cell receptor (beta chain) was sequenced for a study of monozygotic twins with inflammatory bowel disease. Regarding the study as a whole: There was no support for any single strong signal or clonotype associated with IBD.

Eight reactions per sample, run separately, yielded cDNA. Researchers used template switching to add UMIs featuring a 6-nucleotide sample barcode. After re-calling the 5' RACE reads, TCRdb lists one entry per CDR3 protein, DNA absent. This listing includes 120,000 to 150,000 distinct CDR3 sequences. Whole blood, unsorted for T cells, was the source of total RNA. Regarding this clonotype: Its cognate antigen is unknown.

The sequence was obtained from a human donor with ulcerative colitis or Crohn's disease, or a healthy co-twin of an affected twin (not recorded which). The sequencing sample was made of blood.

The CDR3 sequence: CASSLGSKTGSGETQYF. The chain is built from TRBV5-1 and TRBJ2-5; TCRdb reports TRBD1, a call that lacks DNA to check it against. The CDR3 extends over 17 amino acids. Germline CDR1 SGHRS, CDR2 YFSETQ.